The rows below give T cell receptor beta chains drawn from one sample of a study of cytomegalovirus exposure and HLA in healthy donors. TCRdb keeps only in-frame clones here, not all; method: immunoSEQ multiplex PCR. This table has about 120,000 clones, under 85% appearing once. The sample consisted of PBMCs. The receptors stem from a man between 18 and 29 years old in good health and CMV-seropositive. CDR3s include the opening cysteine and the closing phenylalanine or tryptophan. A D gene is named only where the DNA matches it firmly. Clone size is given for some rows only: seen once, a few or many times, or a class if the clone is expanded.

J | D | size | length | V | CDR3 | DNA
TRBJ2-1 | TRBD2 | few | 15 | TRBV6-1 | CASRERTSGRNEQFF | TGTGCCAGCAGGGAAAGGACTAGCGGAAGGAATGAGCAGTTCTTC
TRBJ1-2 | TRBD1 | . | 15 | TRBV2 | CASRGQTLFDYGYTF | TGTGCCAGCAGGGGACAGACCCTTTTTGACTATGGCTACACCTTC
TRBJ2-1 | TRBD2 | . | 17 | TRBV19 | CASSIDARLAGGNEQFF | TGTGCCAGTAGTATAGACGCCAGACTAGCGGGGGGGAATGAGCAGTTCTTC
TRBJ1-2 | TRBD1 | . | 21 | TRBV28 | CASSFSLVQEGQGLTNYGYTF | TGTGCCAGCAGTTTTTCCCTTGTCCAAGAGGGACAGGGCCTAACTAACTATGGCTACACCTTC
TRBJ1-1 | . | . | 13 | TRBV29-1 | CSSSGHLNTEAFF | TGCAGCTCCTCGGGACATCTGAACACTGAAGCTTTCTTT
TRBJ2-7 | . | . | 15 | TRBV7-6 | CASSLNVKSSYEQYF | TGTGCCAGCAGCTTAAACGTTAAGAGCTCCTACGAGCAGTACTTC
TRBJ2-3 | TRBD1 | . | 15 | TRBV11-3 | CASSLGTGDPDTQYF | TGTGCCAGCAGCTTAGGGACAGGGGACCCAGATACGCAGTATTTT
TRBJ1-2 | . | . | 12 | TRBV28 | CASSLSGRGYTF | TGTGCCAGCAGTTTATCAGGGCGTGGCTACACCTTC
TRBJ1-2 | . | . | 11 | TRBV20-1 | CSARAIYGYTF | TGCAGTGCTAGAGCAATCTATGGCTACACCTTC
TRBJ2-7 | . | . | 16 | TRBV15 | CATSRDNLDSSYEQYF | TGTGCCACCAGCAGAGATAATCTGGACAGCTCCTACGAGCAGTACTTC
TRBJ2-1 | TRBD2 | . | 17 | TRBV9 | CASSVLTGTSGDNEQFF | TGTGCCAGCAGCGTTCTAACCGGGACTAGCGGAGACAATGAGCAGTTCTTC
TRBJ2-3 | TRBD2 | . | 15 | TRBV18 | CASSERTSVTDTQYF | TGTGCCAGCTCAGAACGGACTAGCGTGACAGATACGCAGTATTTT
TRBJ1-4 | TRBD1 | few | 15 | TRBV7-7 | CASSKTGGVNEKLFF | TGTGCTAGCAGCAAGACAGGGGGCGTTAATGAAAAACTGTTTTTT
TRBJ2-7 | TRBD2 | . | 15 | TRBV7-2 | CASSSGLAGLYEQYF | TGTGCCAGCAGCTCGGGACTAGCGGGGCTCTACGAGCAGTACTTC
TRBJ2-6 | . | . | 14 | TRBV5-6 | CASSSGTGANVLTF | TGTGCCAGCAGCTCAGGGACTGGGGCCAACGTCCTGACTTTC
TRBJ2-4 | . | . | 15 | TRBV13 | CASSLGLASGNIQYF | TGTGCCAGCAGCTTAGGACTAGCTTCTGGAAACATTCAGTACTTC
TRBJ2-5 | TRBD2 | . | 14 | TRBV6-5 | CASSYGTSLETQYF | TGTGCCAGCAGCTACGGGACTAGCCTGGAGACCCAGTACTTC
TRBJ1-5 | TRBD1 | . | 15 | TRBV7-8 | CASSPGTGTFLPQHF | TGTGCCAGCAGCCCCGGGACAGGGACCTTCTTGCCCCAGCATTTT
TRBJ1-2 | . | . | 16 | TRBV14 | CASSQEPRGGVYGYTF | TGTGCCAGCAGCCAAGAACCAAGGGGGGGAGTCTATGGCTACACCTTC